The source of this T cell receptor beta chain is a study of blood T cell repertoires in COVID-19. Comment on this clone: Other DNA sequences of this sample code for an identical CDR3.

Here immunoSEQ multiplex PCR was the method, and the copy in TCRdb shows in-frame clones only, minus some. Here the sample spans just over 650,000 clones, 80% to 90% being singletons. CDR1 is SGHRS and CDR2 is YFSETQ in the germline V gene. V lost 0 bases and J 1 base, leaving 7 bases between the germline ends. The CDR3 spans 14 residues. This chain links TRBV5-1 with TRBJ1-1; D not resolved. This receptor was taken from a woman aged 18-35 years with acute or convalescent COVID-19. The sequencing input was peripheral blood. CDR3 sequence reads: CASSLAPGNTEAFF. CDR3 DNA sequence: TGCGCCAGCAGCTTGGCCCCAGGGAACACTGAAGCTTTCTTT. The full variable domain, completed using reference TRBV5-1 and TRBJ1-1, is KAGVTQTPRYLIKTRGQQVTLSCSPISGHRSVSWYQQTPGQGLQFLFEYFSETQRNKGNFPGRFSGRQFSNSRSEMNVSTLELGDSALYLCASSLAPGNTEAFFGQGTRLTVV.